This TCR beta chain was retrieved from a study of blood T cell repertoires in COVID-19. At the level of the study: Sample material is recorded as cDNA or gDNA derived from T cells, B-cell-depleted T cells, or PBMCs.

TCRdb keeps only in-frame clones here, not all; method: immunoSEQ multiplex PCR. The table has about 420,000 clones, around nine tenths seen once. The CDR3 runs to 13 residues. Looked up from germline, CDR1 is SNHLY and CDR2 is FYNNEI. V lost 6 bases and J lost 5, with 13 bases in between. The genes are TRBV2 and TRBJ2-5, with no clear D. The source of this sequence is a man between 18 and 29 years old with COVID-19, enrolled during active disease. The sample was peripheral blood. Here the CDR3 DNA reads TGTGCCAGCAGCGCCCCGTGGCGGGAGACCCAGTACTTC. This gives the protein CASSAPWRETQYF.